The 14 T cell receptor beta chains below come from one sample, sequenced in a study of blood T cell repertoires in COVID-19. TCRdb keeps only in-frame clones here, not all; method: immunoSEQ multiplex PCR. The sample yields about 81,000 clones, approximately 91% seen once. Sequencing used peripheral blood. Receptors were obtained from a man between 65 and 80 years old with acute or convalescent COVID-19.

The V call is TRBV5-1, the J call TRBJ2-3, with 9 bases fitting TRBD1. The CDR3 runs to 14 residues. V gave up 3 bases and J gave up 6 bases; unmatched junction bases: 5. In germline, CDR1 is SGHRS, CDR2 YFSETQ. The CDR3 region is CASSSGTGSDTQYF. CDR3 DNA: TGCGCCAGCAGCTCGGGGACAGGGTCGGATACGCAGTATTTT.

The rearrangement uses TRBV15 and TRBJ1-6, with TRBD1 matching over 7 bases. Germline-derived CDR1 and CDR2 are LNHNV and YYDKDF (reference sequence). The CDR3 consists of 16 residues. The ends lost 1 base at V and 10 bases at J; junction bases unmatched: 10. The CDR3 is CATSRGTGTDVSPLHF. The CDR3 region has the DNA TGTGCCACCAGCAGAGGAACCGGGACAGACGTATCACCCCTCCACTTT.

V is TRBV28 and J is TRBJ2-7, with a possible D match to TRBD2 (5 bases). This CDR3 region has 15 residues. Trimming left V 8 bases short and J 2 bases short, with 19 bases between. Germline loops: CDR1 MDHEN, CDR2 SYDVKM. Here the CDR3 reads CASLNRNEGAYEQYF. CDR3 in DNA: TGTGCCAGCTTGAACCGAAACGAGGGTGCCTACGAGCAGTACTTC.

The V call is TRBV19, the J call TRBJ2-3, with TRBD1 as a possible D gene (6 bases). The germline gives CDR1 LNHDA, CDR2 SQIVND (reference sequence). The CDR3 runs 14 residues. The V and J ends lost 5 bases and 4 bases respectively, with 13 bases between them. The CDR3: CASSQGQAADTQYF. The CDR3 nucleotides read TGTGCCAGTAGTCAGGGGCAGGCGGCAGATACGCAGTATTTT.

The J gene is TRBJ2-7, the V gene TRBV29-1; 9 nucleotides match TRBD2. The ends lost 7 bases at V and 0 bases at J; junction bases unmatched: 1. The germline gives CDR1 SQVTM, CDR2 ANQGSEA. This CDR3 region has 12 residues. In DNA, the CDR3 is TGCAGCGGTAGCGGGAGCTCCTACGAGCAGTACTTC. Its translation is CSGSGSSYEQYF.

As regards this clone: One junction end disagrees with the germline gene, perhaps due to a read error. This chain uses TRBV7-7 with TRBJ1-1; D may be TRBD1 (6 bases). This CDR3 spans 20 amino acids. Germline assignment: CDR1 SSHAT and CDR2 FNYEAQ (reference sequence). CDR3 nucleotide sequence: TGTGCTAGCAGCTTAGAAAAGCCAGGGGATCACAGGGCAGTGAACACTGAAGCTTTCTTT. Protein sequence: CASSLEKPGDHRAVNTEAFF.

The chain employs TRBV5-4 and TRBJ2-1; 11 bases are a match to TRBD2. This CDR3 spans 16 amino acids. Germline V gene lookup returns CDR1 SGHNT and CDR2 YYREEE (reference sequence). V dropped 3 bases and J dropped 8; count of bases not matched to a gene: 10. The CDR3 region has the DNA TGTGCCAGCAGCTCGTCAAAGACTAGCGGGAATCATGAGCAGTTCTTC. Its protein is CASSSSKTSGNHEQFF.

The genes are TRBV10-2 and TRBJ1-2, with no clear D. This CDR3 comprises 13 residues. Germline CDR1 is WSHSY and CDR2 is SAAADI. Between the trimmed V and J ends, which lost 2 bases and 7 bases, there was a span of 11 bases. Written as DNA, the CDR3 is TGCGCCAGCAGTGAGGGAGGGATCGGTGGCTACACCTTC. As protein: CASSEGGIGGYTF.

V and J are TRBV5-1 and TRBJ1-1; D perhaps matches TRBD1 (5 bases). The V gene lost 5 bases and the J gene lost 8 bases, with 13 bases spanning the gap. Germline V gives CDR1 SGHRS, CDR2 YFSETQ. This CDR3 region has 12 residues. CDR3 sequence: CASSPQGPEAFF. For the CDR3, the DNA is TGCGCCAGCAGTCCCCAGGGCCCAGAAGCTTTCTTT. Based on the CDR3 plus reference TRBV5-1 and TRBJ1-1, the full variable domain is KAGVTQTPRYLIKTRGQQVTLSCSPISGHRSVSWYQQTPGQGLQFLFEYFSETQRNKGNFPGRFSGRQFSNSRSEMNVSTLELGDSALYLCASSPQGPEAFFGQGTRLTVV.

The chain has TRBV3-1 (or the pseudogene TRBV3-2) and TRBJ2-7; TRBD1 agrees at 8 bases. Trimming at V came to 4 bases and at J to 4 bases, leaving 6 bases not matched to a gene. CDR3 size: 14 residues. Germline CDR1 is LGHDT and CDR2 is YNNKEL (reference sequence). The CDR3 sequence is CASSPPGTGYEQYF. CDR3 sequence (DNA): TGTGCCAGCAGCCCGCCCGGGACAGGTTACGAGCAGTACTTC.

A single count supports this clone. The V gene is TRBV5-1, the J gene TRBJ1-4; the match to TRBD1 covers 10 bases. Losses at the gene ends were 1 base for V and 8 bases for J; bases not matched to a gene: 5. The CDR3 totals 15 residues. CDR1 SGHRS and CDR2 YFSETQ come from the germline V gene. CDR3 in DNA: TGCGCCAGCAGCTTGATGCGGGACAGGGGAGAAAAACTGTTTTTT. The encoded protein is CASSLMRDRGEKLFF.

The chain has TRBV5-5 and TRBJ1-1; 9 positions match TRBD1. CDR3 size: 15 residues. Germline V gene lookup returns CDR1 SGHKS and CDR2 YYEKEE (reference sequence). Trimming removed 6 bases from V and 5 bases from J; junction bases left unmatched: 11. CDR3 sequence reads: CASTLIQGALTEAFF. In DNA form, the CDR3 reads TGTGCCAGCACATTAATACAGGGGGCTTTAACTGAAGCTTTCTTT. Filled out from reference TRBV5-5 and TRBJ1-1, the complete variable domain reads DAGVTQSPTHLIKTRGQQVTLRCSPISGHKSVSWYQQVLGQGPQFIFQYYEKEERGRGNFPDRFSARQFPNYSSELNVNALLLGDSALYLCASTLIQGALTEAFFGQGTRLTVV.

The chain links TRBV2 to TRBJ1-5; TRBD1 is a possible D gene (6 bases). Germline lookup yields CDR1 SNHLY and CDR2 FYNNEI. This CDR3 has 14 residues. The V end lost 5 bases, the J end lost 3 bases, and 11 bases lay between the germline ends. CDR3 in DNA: TGTGCCAGCAGTACGACAGGCTCCAATCAGCCCCAGCATTTT. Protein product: CASSTTGSNQPQHF.

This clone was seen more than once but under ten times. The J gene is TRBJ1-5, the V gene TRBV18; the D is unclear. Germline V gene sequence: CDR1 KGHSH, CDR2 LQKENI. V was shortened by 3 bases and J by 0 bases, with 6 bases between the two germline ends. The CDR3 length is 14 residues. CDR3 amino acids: CASSPERSNQPQHF. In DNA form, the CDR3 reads TGTGCCAGCTCACCCGAGCGTAGCAATCAGCCCCAGCATTTT.